The 30 T cell receptor beta chains listed next were all sequenced from one sample in a study of regulatory dendritic cells for organ transplantation. The protocol was immunoSEQ multiplex PCR, while the TCRdb copy is restricted to in-frame clones and leaves out a portion. The sample includes 12,000 or so clones, roughly 70% seen only once; the top ten take 18%. Sequenced material: memory CD8+ T cells from blood. Subset in this sample: CD45RO+ memory T cells. All receptors come from a human donor in good health.

This rearrangement joins TRBV4-3 to TRBJ1-6, with 11 bases matching TRBD1. CDR1 and CDR2 from the germline V gene are LGHNA and YSLEER. Trimming took 3 bases from V and 6 from J; bases not matched to a gene: 1. The CDR3 consists of 15 residues. The CDR3 spells CASSQGTGGNSPLHF. The CDR3 coding sequence is TGCGCCAGCAGCCAGGGGACAGGGGGTAATTCACCCCTCCACTTT.

The V and J genes are TRBV13 and TRBJ1-1, with D possibly TRBD1 on 6 matching bases. This CDR3 is 15 amino acids long. Trimming took 5 bases from V and 0 from J, leaving 13 bases between them. The V gene's germline CDR1 is PRHDT and CDR2 FYEKMQ (reference sequence). Here the CDR3 reads CASSKHRDMNTEAFF. CDR3 in DNA: TGTGCCAGCAGCAAACACAGGGACATGAACACTGAAGCTTTCTTT. The whole variable domain, filled in from reference TRBV13 and TRBJ1-1, reads AAGVIQSPRHLIKEKRETATLKCYPIPRHDTVYWYQQGPGQDPQFLISFYEKMQSDKGSIPDRFSAQQFSDYHSELNMSSLELGDSALYFCASSKHRDMNTEAFFGQGTRLTVV.

The chain uses TRBV7-9 and TRBJ1-2; D might be TRBD1 (6 bases). V was clipped by 4 bases and J by 8 bases, with 20 bases between them. Germline V lookup: CDR1 SEHNR, CDR2 FQNEAQ (reference sequence). This CDR3 has 15 residues. In DNA form, the CDR3 reads TGTGCCAGCAGCTGGACAGCCTCATCGCTCGGGGGCTACACCTTC. Amino acid sequence: CASSWTASSLGGYTF.

The V call is TRBV4-2, the J call TRBJ1-2, with 8 bases fitting TRBD1. The length of the CDR3 is 16 residues. Germline CDR1 is LGHNA and CDR2 is YNFKEQ. V shed 2 bases and J 5 bases; nucleotides not matched to a gene: 10. CDR3 bases: TGTGCCAGCAGCCAACCTTTTGGGGGGACAGGTTATGGCTACACCTTC. As protein: CASSQPFGGTGYGYTF.

The genes are TRBV7-2 and TRBJ2-7; 10 bases match TRBD1. CDR3 length: 15 residues. V shed 1 base and J 6 bases; nucleotides not matched to a gene: 6. Germline CDR1 reads SGHTA; CDR2 reads FQGNSA. The CDR3: CASSLGQGARGEQYF. CDR3 sequence (DNA): TGTGCCAGCAGCTTAGGACAGGGGGCGAGGGGCGAGCAGTACTTC. The whole variable domain, remainder taken from reference TRBV7-2 and TRBJ2-7, is GAGVSQSPSNKVTEKGKDVELRCDPISGHTALYWYRQSLGQGLEFLIYFQGNSAPDKSGLPSDRFSAERTGGSVSTLTIQRTQQEDSAVYLCASSLGQGARGEQYFGPGTRLTVT.

The chain is built from TRBV6-4 and TRBJ2-2; 7 bases map to TRBD2. CDR1 and CDR2 (germline): MRHNA, SNTAGT. Losses at the gene ends were 7 bases for V and 3 bases for J; bases not matched to a gene: 5. The length of the CDR3 is 14 residues. This CDR3 is CASMERGDTGELFF. CDR3 nucleotide sequence: TGTGCCAGCATGGAGCGGGGAGACACCGGGGAGCTGTTTTTT.

The chain carries TRBV4-2 and TRBJ2-3; 12 bases are shared with TRBD2. The ends lost 0 bases at V and 8 bases at J; junction bases unmatched: 9. This CDR3 has 17 amino acids. Per the germline V gene, CDR1 is LGHNA and CDR2 is YNFKEQ. The CDR3 region is CASSQEFFLAGGVTQYF. CDR3 sequence (DNA): TGTGCCAGCAGCCAAGAATTCTTCCTAGCGGGGGGGGTTACGCAGTATTTT.

This chain links TRBV7-9 with TRBJ2-5; 10 bases fit TRBD1. V lost 3 bases and J lost 7; bases outside the gene matches: 5. Germline V gives CDR1 SEHNR, CDR2 FQNEAQ (reference sequence). The length of the CDR3 is 14 residues. Here the CDR3 reads CASSFIRDRGTQYF. CDR3 DNA sequence: TGTGCCAGCAGCTTTATAAGGGACAGGGGGACCCAGTACTTC.

In its sample, this clone was seen a few times. The chain couples TRBV9 to TRBJ2-7, with 7 positions matching TRBD1. With V trimmed by 0 bases and J by 0 bases, 3 bases remained unmatched. Germline lookup yields CDR1 SGDLS and CDR2 YYNGEE. There are 15 residues in the CDR3. This CDR3 reads CASSVGGDSSYEQYF. CDR3 bases: TGTGCCAGCAGCGTAGGAGGGGACAGCTCCTACGAGCAGTACTTC.

The J gene is TRBJ2-7, the V gene TRBV5-8; 7 bases are a match to TRBD2. The CDR3 runs to 14 residues. Trimming took 7 bases from V and 3 from J; bases not matched to a gene: 10. Germline V gene lookup returns CDR1 SGHTS and CDR2 YDEGEE. DNA for the CDR3: TGTGCCAGCGTATACCCGGGGGGATACTACGAGCAGTACTTC. It codes for CASVYPGGYYEQYF.

The gene calls are TRBV29-1 and TRBJ1-3, with D unresolved. Trimming removed 4 bases at V and 0 bases at J, with 10 bases between. The CDR3 loop spans 14 amino acids. CDR1 is SQVTM, CDR2 ANQGSEA, per germline. CDR3 in DNA: TGCAGCGTTGCACGGTCCCCCTCTGGAAACACCATATATTTT. Protein sequence: CSVARSPSGNTIYF.

In its sample, this clone was seen once. V gene TRBV27 combines with J gene TRBJ1-5; a weak D match, TRBD1 (5 bases). The germline V gene encodes CDR1 MNHEY and CDR2 SMNVEV (reference sequence). V lost 6 bases and J 4 bases, leaving 13 bases between the germline ends. The CDR3 loop spans 14 amino acids. The CDR3 sequence is CASSAGRNNQPQHF. CDR3 in DNA: TGTGCCAGCAGCGCGGGACGGAATAATCAGCCCCAGCATTTT.

This clone was seen a few times. V gene TRBV4-1 combines with J gene TRBJ2-7; D is perhaps TRBD2 (5 bases). Trimming left V 1 base short and J 4 bases short, with 8 bases between. The CDR3 runs 13 residues. Germline CDR1 reads MGHRA; CDR2 reads YSYEKL. DNA for the CDR3: TGCGCCAGCAGCCAAGTCGGGGAATACGAGCAGTACTTC. This gives the protein CASSQVGEYEQYF.

The chain employs TRBV29-1 and TRBJ1-2; 9 nucleotides line up with TRBD1. CDR1 and CDR2 from the germline V gene are SQVTM and ANQGSEA. CDR3 length: 17 amino acids. V dropped 6 bases and J dropped 5; count of bases not matched to a gene: 19. In DNA, the CDR3 is TGCAGCGTCCTTACCCGGACAGGGGAAGGCGGTAGTTATGGCTACACCTTC. Its protein is CSVLTRTGEGGSYGYTF.

V and J are TRBV4-2 and TRBJ1-1; the D gene is possibly TRBD1 (5 bases). The CDR3 covers 15 residues. V lost 1 base to trimming and J lost 5 bases, with 14 bases between them. Looked up from germline, CDR1 is LGHNA and CDR2 is YNFKEQ. This CDR3 is CASSQASGGFTEAFF. The CDR3 DNA reads as TGTGCCAGCAGCCAAGCCTCGGGGGGGTTTACTGAAGCTTTCTTT.

This clone is medium-sized (0.01 to 0.1%) within its sample. Other DNA sequences in the sample encode the same CDR3. The chain employs TRBV6-4 and TRBJ2-1, with 13 bases matching TRBD2. With 4 bases clipped from V and 4 bases from J, the junction kept 1 base outside the gene matches. Germline CDR1 is MRHNA and CDR2 is SNTAGT. This CDR3 comprises 15 residues. The CDR3: CASSGTSGSYNEQFF. CDR3 DNA: TGTGCCAGCAGTGGGACTAGCGGGAGTTACAATGAGCAGTTCTTC.

This clone has only a few counts. The chain combines TRBV4-1 with TRBJ2-1, with TRBD2 identical over 16 bases. V lost 3 bases to trimming and J lost 6 bases; unmatched junction nucleotides: 8. The length of the CDR3 is 18 residues. Germline CDR1 reads MGHRA; CDR2 reads YSYEKL. The CDR3 DNA is TGCGCCAGCAGCCAGGGGACTAGCGGGAGGGCCACAGGCAATGAGCAGTTCTTC. Residues: CASSQGTSGRATGNEQFF.

This clone was found a few times. This chain connects TRBV10-1 to TRBJ2-1, with 8 bases that match TRBD2. The CDR3 extends over 15 amino acids. Germline trimming cut 2 bases from V and 6 bases from J; bases unmatched to any gene: 6. Germline V CDR1 and CDR2: WNHNN, SYGVQD (reference sequence). CDR3 region: CASSEKAGVGNEQFF. DNA of the CDR3: TGCGCCAGCAGTGAGAAAGCGGGAGTGGGCAATGAGCAGTTCTTC.

The chain combines TRBV4-1 with TRBJ2-6; TRBD1 is a possible D gene (6 bases). V lost 3 bases and J lost 1, with 13 bases in between. Germline CDR1 MGHRA, CDR2 YSYEKL. This CDR3 is 17 amino acids long. Here the CDR3 reads CASSHGTTLSGANVLTF. The DNA of the CDR3 is TGCGCCAGCAGCCACGGGACAACTCTTTCTGGGGCCAACGTCCTGACTTTC.

This clone has more than one count but fewer than ten. The rearrangement joins TRBV6-4 to TRBJ2-1, with 11 bases lining up with TRBD2. The length of the CDR3 is 14 residues. V lost 4 bases, J lost 5 bases, and 1 base stayed unmatched. Germline V gene lookup returns CDR1 MRHNA and CDR2 SNTAGT. DNA for the CDR3: TGTGCCAGCAGTGTAGCGGGAGGGAACAATGAGCAGTTCTTC. Residues: CASSVAGGNNEQFF.

This rearrangement joins TRBV5-1 to TRBJ2-3; D perhaps matches TRBD2 (7 bases). The V and J ends lost 7 bases and 4 bases respectively, with 13 bases between them. Germline CDR1 SGHRS, CDR2 YFSETQ. The CDR3 spans 13 residues. CDR3 bases: TGCGCCAGCCAGGGGAGGGAGGCAGATACGCAGTATTTT. Amino acid sequence: CASQGREADTQYF.

The rearrangement joins TRBV7-3 to TRBJ2-3; D is uncertain. The CDR3 spans 11 residues. Trimming removed 5 bases from V and 8 bases from J, with 8 bases in between. Per the germline V gene, CDR1 is SGHTA and CDR2 is FQGTGA. As DNA, the CDR3 is TGTGCCAGCAGCCGCGATGGTACGCAGTATTTT. This codes for CASSRDGTQYF.

V gene TRBV7-9 combines with J gene TRBJ2-7; D gene unclear. Trimming pared 1 base from V and 5 bases from J, leaving 12 bases between. The CDR3 length is 14 residues. From germline, CDR1 is SEHNR and CDR2 FQNEAQ (reference sequence). As DNA, the CDR3 is TGTGCCAGCAGCTTAGGGATTGGGGTCCACGAGCAGTACTTC. It encodes CASSLGIGVHEQYF.

This clone has just a few counts. This chain connects TRBV6-5 to TRBJ2-7; D gene ambiguous. Germline assignment: CDR1 MNHEY and CDR2 SVGAGI. This CDR3 has 15 amino acids. Trimming removed 5 bases at V and 3 bases at J, with 17 bases between. The CDR3 reads CASSNLESYGYEQYF. CDR3 DNA: TGTGCCAGCAGTAACCTGGAATCCTATGGCTACGAGCAGTACTTC.

This clone was picked up one time. The CDR3 bases are TGCGCCAGCAGCCAAGTCGGGGCAGGCTACGAGCAGTACTTC. This sequence encodes CASSQVGAGYEQYF. This rearrangement joins TRBV4-1 to TRBJ2-7; D may be TRBD1 or TRBD2 (5 bases each). In germline, CDR1 is MGHRA, CDR2 YSYEKL. The V end was cut by 1 base, the J end by 3 bases, with 10 bases between. This CDR3 spans 14 amino acids.

The V gene is TRBV6-5, the J gene TRBJ1-1, with TRBD1 as a possible D gene (6 bases). The CDR3 has 15 amino acids. V dropped 0 bases and J dropped 2 bases, with 10 bases sitting between them. The V gene's germline CDR1 is MNHEY and CDR2 SVGAGI. CDR3 sequence reads: CASSYSEGGNTEAFF. The CDR3 DNA sequence: TGTGCCAGCAGTTACTCTGAGGGGGGCAACACTGAAGCTTTCTTT.

V is TRBV5-1 and J is TRBJ1-2; TRBD1 is a possible D gene (6 bases). V lost 1 base to trimming and J lost 1 base, with 8 bases between them. In germline, CDR1 is SGHRS, CDR2 YFSETQ. The CDR3 is 14 residues long. The CDR3 protein is CASSLRTDNYGYTF. In DNA form, the CDR3 reads TGCGCCAGCAGCTTGCGGACAGATAACTATGGCTACACCTTC.

On this clone: One end of the junction is discordant with germline, which a read error may explain. Written as DNA, the CDR3 is TGCGCCAGCAGCTCGAAGCAGGGGGCCAGCAATCAGCCCCAGCATTTT. Amino acids: CASSSKQGASNQPQHF. V gene TRBV5-4 combines with J gene TRBJ1-5; 8 bases line up with TRBD1. This CDR3 comprises 16 residues. Germline CDR1 and CDR2: SGHNT and YYREEE (reference sequence). The variable domain in full, completed from reference TRBV5-4 and TRBJ1-5, reads ETGVTQSPTHLIKTRGQQVTLRCSSQSGHNTVSWYQQALGQGPQFIFQYYREEENGRGNFPPRFSGLQFPNYSSELNVNALELDDSALYLCASSSKQGASNQPQHFGDGTRLSIL.

This sequence joins TRBV2 and TRBJ2-1; perhaps TRBD2 as D (5 bases). Germline CDR1 SNHLY, CDR2 FYNNEI. The CDR3 sequence is 13 residues long. The germline V and J ends were trimmed by 2 bases and 5 bases, with 7 bases remaining between them. CDR3 DNA: TGTGCCAGCAGTGAACCAGCGGACAATGAGCAGTTCTTC. Translated: CASSEPADNEQFF. Full variable domain (rest looked up from reference TRBV2 and TRBJ2-1): EPEVTQTPSHQVTQMGQEVILRCVPISNHLYFYWYRQILGQKVEFLVSFYNNEISEKSEIFDDQFSVERPDGSNFTLKIRSTKLEDSAMYFCASSEPADNEQFFGPGTRLTVL.

The chain recombines TRBV27 with TRBJ2-1, with 7 nucleotides matching TRBD1. With 2 bases clipped from V and 10 bases from J, the junction kept 5 bases outside the gene matches. The germline gives CDR1 MNHEY, CDR2 SMNVEV (reference sequence). This CDR3 spans 13 amino acids. CDR3 DNA sequence: TGTGCCAGCAGTTTACCACCGGGACAGGAGCAGTTCTTC. Amino acids: CASSLPPGQEQFF.